The present TCR beta chain was sequenced within a study of identical twins. General study results and limits: Invariant MAIT and iNKT cells could partly confound zero-insertion analyses. Twin-shared out-of-frame alpha sequences were enriched for low generation probability. Sharing of beta out-of-frame sequences by twins showed a weaker excess.

To note about this clonotype: Antigen: not known.

The V gene's germline CDR1 is MDHEN and CDR2 SYDVKM. This CDR3 is 15 amino acids long. A universal primer site was created by template switching, with the cDNA bearing unique molecular identifiers. TCRdb recomputed calls from the 5' RACE reads with MiXCR, one row per CDR3 protein. The profile shows 1.5 million to 2 million distinct CDR3 sequences, around 33% of them singletons. Material: cord blood. This sequence was found in a newborn girl in good health. The chain recombines TRBV28 with TRBJ2-1; 7 bases match TRBD1. The DNA end favors TRBJ2-7, so the J call may be wrong. The CDR3 loop is CASSSTGSSYNEQYF. CDR3 DNA: TGTGCCAGCAGTTCGACAGGGAGCTCCTACAATGAGCAGTACTTC.